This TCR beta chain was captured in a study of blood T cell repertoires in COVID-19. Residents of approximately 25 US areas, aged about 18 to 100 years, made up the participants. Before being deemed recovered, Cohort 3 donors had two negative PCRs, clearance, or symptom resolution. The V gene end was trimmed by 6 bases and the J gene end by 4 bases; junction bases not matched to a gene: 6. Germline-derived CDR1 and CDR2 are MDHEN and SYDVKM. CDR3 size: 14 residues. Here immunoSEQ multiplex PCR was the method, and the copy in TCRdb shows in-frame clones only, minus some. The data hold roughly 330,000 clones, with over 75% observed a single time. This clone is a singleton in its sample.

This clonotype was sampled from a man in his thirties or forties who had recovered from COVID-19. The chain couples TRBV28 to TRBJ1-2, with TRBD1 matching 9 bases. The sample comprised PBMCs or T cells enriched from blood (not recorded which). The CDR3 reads CASRRTGGTYGYTF. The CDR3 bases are TGTGCCAGCAGACGAACAGGGGGCACCTATGGCTACACCTTC.